A few counts support the clone carrying this T cell receptor (beta chain). Its matching antigen is unknown. This entry belongs to a study of T-cell memory formation after mild COVID-19. TCRdb reanalysed the 5' RACE reads using MiXCR and keeps one entry per CDR3 protein. The table lists 450,000 to 650,000 distinct CDR3 sequences, roughly 18% of them singletons, with 12% in the top ten. Looked up from germline, CDR1 is MGHDK and CDR2 is SYGVNS. The CDR3 length is 10 residues. With 6 bases removed from V and 7 bases from J, the gap between germline ends came to 5 bases. Study outcomes and limitations: The study detected some responding clones in pre-infection memory, suggesting cross-reactive memory joined. Among contracting clones, CD4+ were mainly CM/EM and CD8+ enriched in EMRA. Clones contracting over day 15 to 85 were CD4/CD8 balanced, with later expanders leaning CD4+.

The clonotype comes from an adult woman who had mild COVID-19 (a few samples of this study predate the infection). Cell type and time point are not known. Sequencing was carried out using PBMCs or a T cell subset sorted from them (not recorded which). The rearrangement joins TRBV25-1 to TRBJ2-3; D gene ambiguous. The CDR3 nucleotides are TGTGCCAGCAGAGGCCATACGCAGTATTTT. It encodes CASRGHTQYF.